The 26 T cell receptor beta chains in this list originate from one sample, sequenced in a study of blood T cell repertoires in COVID-19. TCRdb's table, derived via immunoSEQ multiplex PCR, lists solely in-frame clones and lacks some. The sample lists around 230,000 clones, 75% to 85% occurring once. Material for sequencing was peripheral blood. The source is a man between 50 and 59 years old with COVID-19, enrolled during active disease.

V and J are TRBV5-1 and TRBJ2-2; 15 nucleotides align to TRBD2. CDR3 length equals 17 residues. Losses at the gene ends were 4 bases for V and 4 bases for J; bases not matched to a gene: 5. Germline V gives CDR1 SGHRS, CDR2 YFSETQ. The CDR3 loop reads CASSKGLAGGITGELFF. The CDR3 DNA follows: TGCGCCAGCAGCAAGGGACTAGCGGGGGGTATCACCGGGGAGCTGTTTTTT.

The chain recombines TRBV11-2 with TRBJ1-2; possibly TRBD1 for D (6 bases). From germline, CDR1 is SGHAT and CDR2 FQNNGV. Trimming left V 1 base short and J 8 bases short, with 11 bases between. This CDR3 has 13 amino acids. CDR3 DNA: TGTGCCAGCAGCTTAGGCAGGGGTGGAGGCTACACCTTC. Encoded protein: CASSLGRGGGYTF.

The V call is TRBV7-2, the J call TRBJ2-7, with D hard to call. The CDR3 has 12 residues. The germline V and J ends were trimmed by 3 bases and 4 bases, with 7 bases remaining between them. Per germline, CDR1 SGHTA and CDR2 FQGNSA. The DNA for the CDR3 is TGTGCCAGCAGCTTGGGCACGTACGAGCAGTACTTC. It yields the protein CASSLGTYEQYF.

This sequence joins TRBV9 and TRBJ1-6; 8 nucleotides align to TRBD1. The CDR3 loop spans 16 amino acids. Germline V gene sequence: CDR1 SGDLS, CDR2 YYNGEE. J lost 7 bases, V lost 3 bases, and 9 bases had no gene match. The CDR3 is CASSADATGENSPLHF. The CDR3 DNA reads TGTGCCAGCAGCGCCGACGCGACAGGGGAAAATTCACCCCTCCACTTT.

This chain uses TRBV18 with TRBJ1-6; 10 positions agree with TRBD1. The CDR3 has 15 residues. Trimming at V came to 6 bases and at J to 7 bases, leaving 6 bases not matched to a gene. Germline V gene lookup returns CDR1 KGHSH and CDR2 LQKENI. CDR3 DNA: TGTGCCAGCTCTCTCCCGGGACAGGGGAATTCACCCCTCCACTTT. Its translation: CASSLPGQGNSPLHF.

This chain joins TRBV4-1 and TRBJ1-2; 8 nucleotides line up with TRBD1. This CDR3 comprises 15 residues. Germline trimming cut 0 bases from V and 7 bases from J; bases unmatched to any gene: 7. Germline V gene sequence: CDR1 MGHRA, CDR2 YSYEKL. CDR3 nucleotides: TGCGCCAGCAGCCAAGAAGGGACAGGCCCCGGTGGCTACACCTTC. This encodes CASSQEGTGPGGYTF.

In nucleotides, the CDR3 is TGTGCCAGCAGCCTCGGACAGGGGAGGCGTGAAAAACTGTTTTTT. Encoded protein: CASSLGQGRREKLFF. This chain links TRBV3-1 (or the pseudogene TRBV3-2) with TRBJ1-4, with 9 bases identical to TRBD1. The ends lost 4 bases at V and 7 bases at J; junction bases unmatched: 7. The CDR3 runs 15 residues. Germline-derived CDR1 and CDR2 are LGHDT and YNNKEL (reference sequence).

This rearrangement joins TRBV24-1 to TRBJ2-1, with D possibly TRBD1 on 6 matching bases. CDR1 is KGHDR and CDR2 is SFDVKD in the germline V gene. The V and J ends lost 0 bases and 0 bases respectively, with 17 bases between them. The CDR3 contains 19 residues. CDR3 coding DNA: TGTGCCACCAGTGATTTGCAGGCAGGGGCGTATAGCTCCTACAATGAGCAGTTCTTC. Its translation: CATSDLQAGAYSSYNEQFF.

This clone was observed a single time. The genes are TRBV12-5 and TRBJ1-2, with a weak D call TRBD1 (6 bases). Trimming took 1 base from V and 4 from J, leaving 13 bases between them. Germline V CDR1 and CDR2: LGHNT, FRNRAP. The CDR3 length is 15 residues. The CDR3 nucleotides are TGTGCTAGTGGTTTGGGGACCGGGACAATCTATGGCTACACCTTC. The encoded protein is CASGLGTGTIYGYTF.

The rearrangement links TRBV7-6 to TRBJ1-5; D remains ambiguous. Germline lookup yields CDR1 SGHVS and CDR2 FNYEAQ. Trimming left V 1 base short and J 2 bases short, with 12 bases between. This CDR3 has 16 amino acids. The CDR3 DNA sequence: TGTGCCAGCAGCTTAGGACACCCGAGGGGCAATCAGCCCCAGCATTTT. This codes for CASSLGHPRGNQPQHF.

The chain uses TRBV18 and TRBJ2-1; 11 positions agree with TRBD2. Trimming removed 3 bases from V and 9 bases from J; junction bases left unmatched: 13. CDR1 is KGHSH, CDR2 LQKENI, per germline. The CDR3 covers 17 residues. Here the CDR3 reads CASSPGASGGTSGEQFF. In DNA, the CDR3 is TGTGCCAGCTCACCGGGAGCTAGCGGGGGGACCTCCGGTGAGCAGTTCTTC.

The chain combines TRBV6-5 with TRBJ2-3, with no clear D. V was shortened by 0 bases and J by 1 base, with 8 bases between the two germline ends. Germline CDR1 and CDR2: MNHEY and SVGAGI. The CDR3 loop spans 15 amino acids. This CDR3 reads CASSYSMGGTDTQYF. The CDR3 DNA sequence: TGTGCCAGCAGTTACTCGATGGGCGGCACAGATACGCAGTATTTT.

The V gene is TRBV28, the J gene TRBJ2-7; 7 nucleotides match TRBD1. The length of the CDR3 is 15 residues. Germline V gene sequence: CDR1 MDHEN, CDR2 SYDVKM. J was trimmed by 2 bases and V by 5 bases; bases with no gene match: 9. This chain's CDR3 is CASSHPKTGPYEQYF. DNA for the CDR3: TGTGCCAGCAGTCATCCAAAGACAGGGCCCTACGAGCAGTACTTC.

The rearrangement links TRBV28 to TRBJ1-1; D remains ambiguous. V lost 2 bases and J 11 bases, leaving 15 bases between the germline ends. Germline V gene lookup returns CDR1 MDHEN and CDR2 SYDVKM. This CDR3 is 13 amino acids long. The CDR3 DNA sequence: TGTGCCAGCAGTTTAGGCCTGGCCGGGGTGGCTTTCTTT. Amino acid sequence: CASSLGLAGVAFF.

The chain combines TRBV29-1 with TRBJ2-7, with TRBD1 matching over 11 bases. Germline V lookup: CDR1 SQVTM, CDR2 ANQGSEA. The length of the CDR3 is 14 residues. Trimming removed 4 bases from V and 6 bases from J; junction bases left unmatched: 8. Here the CDR3 reads CSVVPGQGVGEQYF. CDR3 bases: TGCAGCGTTGTCCCGGGACAGGGGGTTGGCGAGCAGTACTTC.

This chain joins TRBV18 and TRBJ2-7; D perhaps matches TRBD1 (6 bases). The CDR3 consists of 14 residues. V shed 6 bases and J shed 3 bases, with 15 bases lying between them. Germline V CDR1 and CDR2: KGHSH, LQKENI. The CDR3 nucleotides are TGTGCCAGCTCCCAAAGGACAGAGAACTACGAGCAGTACTTC. Its translation: CASSQRTENYEQYF.

J is TRBJ2-7 and V is TRBV5-1; 9 bases line up with TRBD1. V lost 4 bases, J lost 12 bases, and 11 bases stayed unmatched. This CDR3 region has 13 residues. The germline CDR1 and CDR2 sequences are SGHRS and YFSETQ. The CDR3, as DNA: TGCGCCAGCAGCCTGGACAGGGGATATTACCTGTACTTC. It is translated as CASSLDRGYYLYF. The entire variable domain, with the rest obtained from reference TRBV5-1 and TRBJ2-7, is as follows: KAGVTQTPRYLIKTRGQQVTLSCSPISGHRSVSWYQQTPGQGLQFLFEYFSETQRNKGNFPGRFSGRQFSNSRSEMNVSTLELGDSALYLCASSLDRGYYLYFGPGTRLTVT.

This clone has just one count. The chain employs TRBV7-8 and TRBJ1-5; 10 nucleotides align to TRBD1. After removal of 5 bases from V and 2 bases from J, the junction contained 9 bases not matched to a gene. This CDR3 has 17 residues. Germline CDR1 SGHVS, CDR2 FQNEAQ. This CDR3 reads CASSVGQGVIGNQPQHF. CDR3 bases: TGTGCCAGCAGCGTAGGACAGGGGGTCATAGGCAATCAGCCCCAGCATTTT.

The chain links TRBV7-6 to TRBJ2-7, with TRBD2 matching over 7 bases. V dropped 1 base and J dropped 4; count of bases not matched to a gene: 22. The V gene's germline CDR1 is SGHVS and CDR2 FNYEAQ. The CDR3 has 20 residues. The CDR3 loop reads CASSLVELIFRGGSRYEQYF. CDR3 DNA sequence: TGTGCCAGCAGCTTAGTCGAATTGATTTTTCGGGGAGGGTCTCGGTACGAGCAGTACTTC.

V is TRBV6-1 and J is TRBJ1-1; the D is unclear. The CDR3 contains 13 residues. Germline V gene sequence: CDR1 MNHNS, CDR2 SASEGT. The germline V and J ends were trimmed by 3 bases and 1 base, with 6 bases remaining between them. The CDR3 region is CASSDWPNTEAFF. CDR3 sequence (DNA): TGTGCCAGCAGTGATTGGCCGAACACTGAAGCTTTCTTT.

V is TRBV18 and J is TRBJ2-5; tentatively, D is TRBD2 (5 bases). The CDR3 runs 13 residues. The germline CDR1 and CDR2 sequences are KGHSH and LQKENI. V was cut by 6 bases and J by 5 bases, with 13 bases left in between. CDR3 residues: CASSGSRWETQYF. The CDR3 nucleotides are TGTGCCAGCTCGGGGAGTCGGTGGGAGACCCAGTACTTC. The full variable domain, rest sourced from reference TRBV18 and TRBJ2-5, is NAGVMQNPRHLVRRRGQEARLRCSPMKGHSHVYWYRQLPEEGLKFMVYLQKENIIDESGMPKERFSAEFPKEGPSILRIQQVVRGDSAAYFCASSGSRWETQYFGPGTRLLVL.

This clone has more than one count but fewer than ten. CDR3 sequence: CAWVGSGNSPLHF. The CDR3 nucleotides read TGTGCCTGGGTGGGTTCGGGGAATTCACCCCTCCACTTT. V is TRBV30 and J is TRBJ1-6; the D is unclear. Trimming cost V 5 bases and J 7 bases, with 12 bases left between them. CDR3 length equals 13 residues. Germline loops: CDR1 GTSNPN, CDR2 SVGIG (reference sequence).

The chain has TRBV2 and TRBJ2-2; D uncertain. V was pared by 2 bases and J by 5 bases, with 9 bases between. Germline-derived CDR1 and CDR2 are SNHLY and FYNNEI. The CDR3 length is 14 residues. This CDR3 reads CASSEWQLTGELFF. In nucleotides, the CDR3 is TGTGCCAGCAGTGAATGGCAGTTAACCGGGGAGCTGTTTTTT. The whole variable domain, remainder taken from reference TRBV2 and TRBJ2-2, is EPEVTQTPSHQVTQMGQEVILRCVPISNHLYFYWYRQILGQKVEFLVSFYNNEISEKSEIFDDQFSVERPDGSNFTLKIRSTKLEDSAMYFCASSEWQLTGELFFGEGSRLTVL.

This sequence joins TRBV3-1 (or the pseudogene TRBV3-2) and TRBJ2-7; D might be TRBD2 (5 bases). From germline, CDR1 is LGHDT and CDR2 YNNKEL (reference sequence). Trimming took off 0 bases at V and 4 bases at J, with 16 bases between the two ends. The CDR3 is 16 amino acids. CDR3: CASSQDLGVARYEQYF. The CDR3 DNA reads TGTGCCAGCAGCCAAGATCTCGGCGTAGCGAGGTACGAGCAGTACTTC.

The chain carries TRBV18 and TRBJ1-6, with D perhaps TRBD1 (5 bases). Germline assignment: CDR1 KGHSH and CDR2 LQKENI. This CDR3 is 14 amino acids long. V was pared by 0 bases and J by 6 bases, with 6 bases between. This CDR3 is CASSPPRVNSPLHF. As DNA, the CDR3 is TGTGCCAGCTCACCACCCAGGGTTAATTCACCCCTCCACTTT.

The chain carries TRBV10-3 and TRBJ1-4; D is possibly TRBD1 (6 bases). V lost 6 bases, J lost 6 bases, and 11 bases lay in between. The CDR3 has 13 amino acids. The germline CDR1 and CDR2 sequences are ENHRY and SYGVKD. This CDR3 is CAIRGAGDEKLFF. CDR3 coding DNA: TGTGCCATCAGGGGGGCCGGGGATGAAAAACTGTTTTTT.